The sequence of this T cell receptor beta chain was determined in a study of molecular identifiers for immune sequencing clone quantification. The CDR3 has 15 residues. J lost 4 bases, V lost 4 bases, and 7 bases had no gene match. Per the germline V gene, CDR1 is LNHDA and CDR2 is SQIVND (reference sequence). This clonotype appeared a few times. Library preparation followed earlier protocols using designated TCR primers. TCRdb analysed the PCR reads with MiXCR anew, one entry per CDR3 protein. Among about 500,000 distinct CDR3 sequences, over 20% were seen once, and the ten largest hold 0.7% to 1%. The specimen sequenced was naive CD8+ T cells from blood, with Jurkat cell RNA spiked in. Subset denoted: FACS-sorted CD8+CD4-CCR7+CD45RA+ naive T cells. The sequence was collected from a human donor in good health. Some libraries in this study had Jurkat cell RNA spiked in. The chain links TRBV19 to TRBJ2-3; 8 nucleotides agree with TRBD2. This CDR3 is CASSRVSGSADTQYF. Written as DNA, the CDR3 is TGTGCCAGTAGTAGGGTCAGCGGGAGTGCAGATACGCAGTATTTT.